Here is one T cell receptor beta chain with its context. Its antigen is currently unknown. Sequencing of DNA taken from cultured CD4+ T cells relied on the Oncomine TCR Beta short-read assay. TCRdb itself ran the PCR reads through MiXCR, one entry per CDR3 protein. The table shows 5,500 to 7,500 distinct CDR3 sequences, with 51% occurring only once. Treatment: approximately 11-day PBMC culture with coronavirus spike peptide pools or control peptides (ViraFEST assay). Pre-COVID-19 pandemic sampling (2011-2018) yielded the unexposed donor's CD4+ T cells. The record originates from a study of vaccination and CD4 T cells after COVID-19. Study-wide context: SARS-CoV-2, HCoV-NL63, HCoV-OC43 and HCoV-229E supplied the overlapping spike peptides used to stimulate cells.

The V and J ends lost 5 bases and 0 bases respectively, with 3 bases between them. CDR3 length: 12 amino acids. In germline, CDR1 is SGHTA, CDR2 FQGNSA. The rearrangement uses TRBV7-2 and TRBJ2-3; the D is unclear. The clonotype comes from a human donor in good health. The material sequenced was CD4+ T cells from blood, cultured in vitro. This chain's CDR3 is CASSPSTDTQYF. The CDR3 DNA is TGTGCCAGCAGCCCAAGCACAGATACGCAGTATTTT.